This T cell receptor beta chain was captured by sequencing in a study of blood T cell repertoires in COVID-19. Study overall: Samples of COVID-19 (acute and convalescent) were obtained from the United States, Italy and Spain. Nucleic acid was either cDNA or gDNA, and it came from T cells, B-cell-depleted T cells, or PBMCs.

In the source study's methods: For nucleated cells, counts were estimated from reference gene primer amplification. The protocol was immunoSEQ multiplex PCR, while the TCRdb copy is restricted to in-frame clones and leaves out a portion. V and J calls and clone size are those listed in that table; D and trimming were worked out from the DNA. The sample holds approximately 230,000 clones, 70% to 90% seen once. The CDR3 loop spans 17 amino acids. The germline CDR1 and CDR2 sequences are MNHEY and SVGEGT. With 3 bases clipped from V and 6 bases from J, the junction kept 11 bases outside the gene matches.

The chain combines TRBV6-2 or TRBV6-3 with TRBJ2-7; 13 positions agree with TRBD2. The sample consisted of peripheral blood. The receptor was derived from a young man who had recovered from COVID-19. CDR3 DNA sequence: TGTGCCAGCAGTTATTGGACTAGCGGGGGCCCCTTGGTCGAGCAGTACTTC. Its translation: CASSYWTSGGPLVEQYF.